This TCR beta chain was documented in a study of OX40 agonist ivuxolimab in advanced cancers. Study as a whole: Patients were dosed intravenously with ivuxolimab at 0.01 to 10 mg/kg every 2 weeks.

The V gene lost 4 bases and the J gene lost 5 bases, with 17 bases spanning the gap. This CDR3 has 15 amino acids. Germline loops: CDR1 LGHNA, CDR2 YSLEER. Measured with immunoSEQ multiplex PCR; TCRdb has only the in-frame clones, and not every one. The table shows about 46,000 clones, with about 89% occurring only once. The source of this sequence is an adult with an advanced solid tumor such as melanoma, head and neck, liver or kidney cancer. Sequencing used CD4+ or CD8+ T cells sorted from blood, obtained in a trial of the OX40 agonist ivuxolimab. This rearrangement joins TRBV4-3 to TRBJ1-1, with TRBD1 as a possible D gene (5 bases). The CDR3 DNA reads TGCGCCAGCAGCCGGGGCTGGGAGTTGGCTACTGAAGCTTTCTTT. It translates to CASSRGWELATEAFF.